This TCR beta chain was recovered during a study of T cell clonality in common variable immunodeficiency. Broader study findings: CVID subjects had higher TCRbeta clonality than healthy controls, most marked in about a third. Links between repertoire features and CVID complications were heterogeneity-limited.

Produced via immunoSEQ multiplex PCR; TCRdb's table is partial and in-frame only. This repertoire holds 45,000 to 60,000 clones, and none appear only once. Heparinized whole blood, about 4.5 to 9 ml, came from each donor. Trimming took off 5 bases at V and 1 base at J, with 9 bases between the two ends. The CDR3 extends over 13 amino acids. Germline CDR1 is SEHNR and CDR2 is FQNEAQ (reference sequence). This clone was picked up a small number of times. Its antigen is as yet unknown. The missing CDR3 end, 3 residues past where the read stops, is filled in from the germline J gene. The sequence came from a person between 18 and 75 years old in good health. The rearrangement links TRBV7-9 to TRBJ2-7; a possible D gene is TRBD1 (6 bases). Sequencing was done on a sample of peripheral blood mononuclear cells. The CDR3 sequence is CASSTQGSYEQYF. Partial CDR3 DNA: TGTGCCAGCAGCACCCAGGGGTCCTACGAG.